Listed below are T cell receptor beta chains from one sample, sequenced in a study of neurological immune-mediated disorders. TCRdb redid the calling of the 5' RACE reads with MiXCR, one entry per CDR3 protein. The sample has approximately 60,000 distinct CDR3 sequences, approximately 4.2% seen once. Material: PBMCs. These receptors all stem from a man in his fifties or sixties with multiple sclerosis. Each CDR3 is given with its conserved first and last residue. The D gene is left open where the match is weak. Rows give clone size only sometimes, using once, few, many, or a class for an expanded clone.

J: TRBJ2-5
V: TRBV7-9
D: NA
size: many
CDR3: CASSLGSLETQYF
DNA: TGTGCCAGCAGCCTGGGGTCGTTGGAGACCCAGTACTTC

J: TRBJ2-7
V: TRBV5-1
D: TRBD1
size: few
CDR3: CASSLVGDREQEQYF
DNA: TGCGCCAGCAGCTTGGTCGGGGACAGGGAACAGGAGCAGTACTTC

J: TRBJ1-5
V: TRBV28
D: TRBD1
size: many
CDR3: CASKEGGGNQPQHF
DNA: TGTGCCAGCAAGGAAGGGGGCGGCAATCAGCCCCAGCATTTT

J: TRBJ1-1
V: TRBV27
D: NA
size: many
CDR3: CASSGPNTEAFF
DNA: TGTGCCAGCAGTGGCCCTAATACTGAAGCTTTCTTT

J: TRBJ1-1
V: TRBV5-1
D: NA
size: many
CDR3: CASRVTMNTEAFF
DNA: TGCGCCAGCAGGGTGACTATGAACACTGAAGCTTTCTTT

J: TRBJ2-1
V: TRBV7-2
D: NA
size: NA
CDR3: CASSFLGNEQFF
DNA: TGTGCCAGCAGCTTTCTTGGGAATGAGCAGTTCTTC

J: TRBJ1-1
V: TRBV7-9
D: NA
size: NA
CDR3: CASSFRGGTTEAFF
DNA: TGTGCCAGCAGCTTCCGAGGGGGGACCACTGAAGCTTTCTTT

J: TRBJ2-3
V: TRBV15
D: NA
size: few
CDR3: CATSRERERATDTQYF
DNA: TGTGCCACCAGCAGAGAACGGGAGAGAGCCACAGATACGCAGTATTTT

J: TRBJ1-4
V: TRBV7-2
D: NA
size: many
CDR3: CASSRMGSNEKLFF
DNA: TGTGCCAGCAGCCGAATGGGGAGTAATGAAAAACTGTTTTTT

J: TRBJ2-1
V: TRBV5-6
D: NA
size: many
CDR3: CASSLRDIYNEQFF
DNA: TGTGCCAGCAGCCTCCGGGACATTTACAATGAGCAGTTCTTC

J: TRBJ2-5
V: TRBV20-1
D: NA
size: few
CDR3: CSARNGRKLEAQYF
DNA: TGCAGTGCCAGAAATGGGCGGAAACTTGAGGCCCAGTACTTC

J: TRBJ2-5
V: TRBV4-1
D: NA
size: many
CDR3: CASSQDGGERETQYF
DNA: TGCGCCAGCAGCCAAGATGGCGGCGAGAGGGAGACCCAGTACTTC

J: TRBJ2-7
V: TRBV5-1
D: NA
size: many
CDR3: CASSYDTAYEQYF
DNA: TGCGCCAGCAGCTACGACACAGCCTACGAGCAGTACTTC

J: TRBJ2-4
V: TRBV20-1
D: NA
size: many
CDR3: CSARPLSGWAKNIQYF
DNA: TGCAGTGCTAGACCCCTCTCCGGGTGGGCCAAAAACATTCAGTACTTC

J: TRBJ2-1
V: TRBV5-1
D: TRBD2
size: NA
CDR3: CASSRTSGGANNEQFF
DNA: TGCGCCAGCAGCCGGACTAGCGGGGGGGCCAACAATGAGCAGTTCTTC

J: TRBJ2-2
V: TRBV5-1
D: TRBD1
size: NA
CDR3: CASSPGTDTNTGELFF
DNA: TGCGCCAGCAGCCCCGGGACAGATACGAACACCGGGGAGCTGTTTTTT

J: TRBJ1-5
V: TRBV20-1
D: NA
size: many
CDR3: CSARATGRVQPQHF
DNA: TGCAGTGCTAGGGCCACAGGGAGGGTTCAGCCCCAGCATTTT

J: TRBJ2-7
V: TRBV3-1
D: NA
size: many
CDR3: CASSQAAGARDTYEQYF
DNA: TGTGCCAGCAGCCAAGCTGCGGGGGCGCGGGATACCTACGAGCAGTACTTC

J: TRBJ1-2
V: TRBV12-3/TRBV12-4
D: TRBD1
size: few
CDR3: CASSSTGGAYGYTF
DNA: TGTGCCAGCAGTTCGACAGGGGGGGCCTATGGCTACACCTTC

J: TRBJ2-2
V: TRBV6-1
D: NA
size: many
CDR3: CASSPLAANTGELFF
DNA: TGTGCCAGCAGTCCCCTGGCAGCGAACACCGGGGAGCTGTTTTTT

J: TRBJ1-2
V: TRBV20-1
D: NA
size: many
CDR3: CSAIKGRLEQDGYTF
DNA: TGCAGTGCTATAAAAGGGAGACTCGAACAAGATGGCTACACCTTC

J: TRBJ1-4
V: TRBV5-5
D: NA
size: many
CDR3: CASTRPQGTNEKLFF
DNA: TGTGCCAGCACTAGACCACAGGGAACTAATGAAAAACTGTTTTTT

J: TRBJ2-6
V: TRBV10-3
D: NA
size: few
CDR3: CATPSVSGANVLTF
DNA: TGTGCCACCCCCTCAGTCTCTGGGGCCAACGTCCTGACTTTC

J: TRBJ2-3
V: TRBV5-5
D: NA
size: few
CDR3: CASSLGDRTDTQYF
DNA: TGTGCCAGCAGCTTGGGCGACCGCACAGATACGCAGTATTTT

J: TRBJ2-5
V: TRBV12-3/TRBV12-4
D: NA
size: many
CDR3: CASSLWSGNTETQYF
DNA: TGTGCCAGCAGTTTGTGGTCAGGGAATACGGAGACCCAGTACTTC

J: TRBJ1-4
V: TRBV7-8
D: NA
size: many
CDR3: CASSLVVGGKLFF
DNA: TGTGCCAGCAGCTTAGTCGTCGGGGGAAAACTGTTTTTT

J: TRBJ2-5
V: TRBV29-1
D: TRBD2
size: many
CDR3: CSVRGGAQETQYF
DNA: TGCAGCGTTCGCGGGGGGGCCCAAGAGACCCAGTACTTC

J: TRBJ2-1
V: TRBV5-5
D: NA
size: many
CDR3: CASSFKQLSSYNEQFF
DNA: TGTGCCAGCAGCTTTAAACAACTTAGCTCCTACAATGAGCAGTTCTTC

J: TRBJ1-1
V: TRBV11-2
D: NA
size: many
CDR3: CASRSRGQSFNTEAFF
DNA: TGTGCCAGCAGATCCCGCGGCCAAAGTTTTAACACTGAAGCTTTCTTT

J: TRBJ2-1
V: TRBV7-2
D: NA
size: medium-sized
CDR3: CASSLTGGQRFF
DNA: TGTGCCAGCAGCTTAACGGGGGGCCAACGGTTCTTC

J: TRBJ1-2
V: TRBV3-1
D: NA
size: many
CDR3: CASSQDARNYGYTF
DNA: TGTGCCAGCAGCCAAGATGCCAGGAACTATGGCTACACCTTC

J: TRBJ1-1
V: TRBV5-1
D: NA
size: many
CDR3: CASSIKPGATEAFF
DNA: TGCGCCAGCAGCATCAAGCCGGGGGCCACTGAAGCTTTCTTT

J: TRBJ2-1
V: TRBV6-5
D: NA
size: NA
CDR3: CASRRGGSANEQFF
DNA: TGTGCCAGCCGGAGGGGGGGTTCGGCCAATGAGCAGTTCTTC

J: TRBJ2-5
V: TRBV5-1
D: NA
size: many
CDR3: CASSTGPNYQETQYF
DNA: TGCGCCAGCAGCACGGGACCAAATTACCAAGAGACCCAGTACTTC

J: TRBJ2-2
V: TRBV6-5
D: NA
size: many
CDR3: CASSYGGRVGELFF
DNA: TGTGCCAGCAGTTACGGGGGAAGGGTCGGGGAGCTGTTTTTT

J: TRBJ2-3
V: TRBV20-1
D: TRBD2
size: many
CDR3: CSAGGGTDTQYF
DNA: TGCAGTGCCGGGGGGGGCACAGATACGCAGTATTTT

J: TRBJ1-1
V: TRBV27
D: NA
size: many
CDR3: CASSTWGRHTEAFF
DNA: TGTGCCAGCAGTACCTGGGGCCGGCACACTGAAGCTTTCTTT

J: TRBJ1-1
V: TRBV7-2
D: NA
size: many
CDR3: CASSLTRDTEAFF
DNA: TGTGCCAGCAGCTTAACCAGGGACACTGAAGCTTTCTTT

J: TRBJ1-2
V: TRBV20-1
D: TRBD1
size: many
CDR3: CSAIDREYGYTF
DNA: TGCAGTGCAATCGACAGGGAGTATGGCTACACCTTC

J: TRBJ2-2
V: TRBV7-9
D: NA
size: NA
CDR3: CASSPLRRRGPSGTGELFF
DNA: TGTGCCAGCAGCCCCCTGAGGAGACGGGGGCCATCGGGCACCGGGGAGCTGTTTTTT

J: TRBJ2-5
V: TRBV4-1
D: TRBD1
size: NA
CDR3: CASSQGQGVGETQYF
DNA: TGCGCCAGCAGCCAAGGGCAGGGGGTCGGGGAGACCCAGTACTTC

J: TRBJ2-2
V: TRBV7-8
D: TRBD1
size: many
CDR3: CASSYRDRGGGELFF
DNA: TGTGCCAGCAGCTACCGGGACAGGGGAGGAGGGGAGCTGTTTTTT

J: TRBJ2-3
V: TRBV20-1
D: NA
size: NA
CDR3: CSATRGPGTDTQYF
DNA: TGCAGTGCTACCCGGGGGCCTGGCACAGATACGCAGTATTTT

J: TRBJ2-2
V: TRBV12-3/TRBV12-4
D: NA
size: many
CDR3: CASSLVVGAGELFF
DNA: TGTGCCAGCAGTTTAGTGGTCGGGGCCGGGGAGCTGTTTTTT

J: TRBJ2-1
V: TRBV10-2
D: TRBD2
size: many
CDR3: CASSQRGGLNEQFF
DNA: TGCGCCAGCAGTCAGCGGGGGGGCCTCAATGAGCAGTTCTTC

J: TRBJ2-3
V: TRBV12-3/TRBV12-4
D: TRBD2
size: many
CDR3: CASSLATSGGTDTQYF
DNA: TGTGCCAGCAGTTTAGCTACTAGCGGGGGCACAGATACGCAGTATTTT

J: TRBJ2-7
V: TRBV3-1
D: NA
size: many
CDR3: CASSQDRAYEQYF
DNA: TGTGCCAGCAGCCAAGATCGGGCCTACGAGCAGTACTTC

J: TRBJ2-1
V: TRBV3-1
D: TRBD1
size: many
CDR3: CASSPARDRVTLSYNEQFF
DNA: TGTGCCAGCAGCCCAGCCCGGGACAGGGTAACTTTATCCTACAATGAGCAGTTCTTC

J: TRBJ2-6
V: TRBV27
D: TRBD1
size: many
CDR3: CASSLRVGTGVLAGANVLTF
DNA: TGTGCCAGCAGTTTAAGAGTGGGGACAGGGGTTCTTGCTGGGGCCAACGTCCTGACTTTC

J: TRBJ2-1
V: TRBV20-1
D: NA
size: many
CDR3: CSASDTVGRQFF
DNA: TGCAGTGCTAGTGATACGGTAGGAAGGCAGTTCTTC

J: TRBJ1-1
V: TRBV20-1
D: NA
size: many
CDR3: CSALRRTEAFF
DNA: TGCAGTGCTTTAAGAAGGACTGAAGCTTTCTTT

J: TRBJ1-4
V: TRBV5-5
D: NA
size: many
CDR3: CASSLWGHAGEKLFF
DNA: TGTGCCAGCAGCTTGTGGGGACACGCGGGAGAAAAACTGTTTTTT

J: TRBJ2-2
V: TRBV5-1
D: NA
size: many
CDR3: CASSLAGHGELFF
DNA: TGCGCCAGCAGCTTGGCCGGTCACGGGGAGCTGTTTTTT

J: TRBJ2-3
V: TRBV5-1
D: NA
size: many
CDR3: CASSRAGTDTQYF
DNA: TGCGCCAGCAGCCGGGCCGGCACAGATACGCAGTATTTT

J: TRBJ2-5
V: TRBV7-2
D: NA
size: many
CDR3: CASSLGGSQETQYF
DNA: TGTGCCAGCAGCTTAGGCGGCTCGCAAGAGACCCAGTACTTC

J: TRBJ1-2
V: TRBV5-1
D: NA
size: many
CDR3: CASSLMGPQGYGYTF
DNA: TGCGCCAGCAGCTTGATGGGGCCTCAGGGCTATGGCTACACCTTC

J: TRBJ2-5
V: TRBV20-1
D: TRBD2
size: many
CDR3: CSATGTSGNQETQYF
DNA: TGCAGTGCTACCGGGACTAGCGGGAACCAAGAGACCCAGTACTTC

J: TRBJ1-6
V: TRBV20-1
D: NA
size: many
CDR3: CSARDFSQSYNSPLNF
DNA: TGCAGTGCTAGAGATTTTTCGCAGAGCTATAATTCACCCCTCAACTTT

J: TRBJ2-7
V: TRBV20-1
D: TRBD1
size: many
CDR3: CSARPGQGYEQYF
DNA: TGCAGTGCTAGACCAGGACAGGGGTACGAGCAGTACTTC